This passage covers 25 T cell receptor beta chains from one sample sequenced in a study of blood T cell repertoires in COVID-19. Only in-frame clones appear in the TCRdb table, and some are missing; sequencing was by immunoSEQ multiplex PCR. This table holds 270,000 or so clones, around 89% found once. Sequencing was carried out using peripheral blood. The receptors originated from a man aged 35-49 years with acute or convalescent COVID-19.

The chain joins TRBV5-5 to TRBJ1-2; 11 nucleotides agree with TRBD1. This CDR3 has 13 residues. Trimming at V came to 4 bases and at J to 8 bases, leaving 4 bases not matched to a gene. Germline-derived CDR1 and CDR2 are SGHKS and YYEKEE (reference sequence). In DNA form, the CDR3 reads TGTGCCAGCAGCATGGACAGGGGGCTAGGCTACACCTTC. Amino acids: CASSMDRGLGYTF.

The CDR3 is CASSYQGAGEAFF. The CDR3 region has the DNA TGCGCCAGCAGCTATCAGGGGGCTGGTGAAGCTTTCTTT. The chain combines TRBV5-1 with TRBJ1-1; TRBD1 agrees at 8 bases. Germline-derived CDR1 and CDR2 are SGHRS and YFSETQ. This CDR3 is 13 amino acids long. The ends lost 3 bases at V and 7 bases at J; junction bases unmatched: 5. The full variable domain, rest sourced from reference TRBV5-1 and TRBJ1-1, is KAGVTQTPRYLIKTRGQQVTLSCSPISGHRSVSWYQQTPGQGLQFLFEYFSETQRNKGNFPGRFSGRQFSNSRSEMNVSTLELGDSALYLCASSYQGAGEAFFGQGTRLTVV.

This sequence joins TRBV6-2 or TRBV6-3 and TRBJ2-5; 9 bases fit TRBD1. V lost 2 bases and J lost 5; bases outside the gene matches: 3. There are 14 residues in the CDR3. Germline CDR1 is MNHEY and CDR2 is SVGEGT. CDR3 nucleotides: TGTGCCAGCAGTTACAGGGACAGGGTGGAGACCCAGTACTTC. Translating it yields CASSYRDRVETQYF.

J is TRBJ2-7 and V is TRBV6-2 or TRBV6-3, with no clear D. Germline CDR1 reads MNHEY; CDR2 reads SVGEGT. CDR3 size: 12 residues. Trimming removed 5 bases from V and 7 bases from J, with 12 bases in between. For the CDR3, the DNA is TGTGCCAGCAGTCCCCTCCGGTCTGAGCAGTACTTC. This sequence encodes CASSPLRSEQYF.

The chain carries TRBV6-1 and TRBJ2-7, with 9 nucleotides matching TRBD1. Germline V CDR1 and CDR2: MNHNS, SASEGT. The CDR3 loop spans 16 amino acids. Germline trimming cut 4 bases from V and 3 bases from J; bases unmatched to any gene: 10. The DNA for the CDR3 is TGTGCCAGCAGTGGAGTATTGGGGACAGGGCTCTACGAGCAGTACTTC. Residues: CASSGVLGTGLYEQYF.

The chain carries TRBV24-1 and TRBJ2-1; TRBD1 agrees at 9 bases. Germline trimming cut 4 bases from V and 6 bases from J; bases unmatched to any gene: 6. CDR1 KGHDR and CDR2 SFDVKD come from the germline V gene. This CDR3 region has 15 residues. CDR3 DNA sequence: TGTGCCACCAGTGAAATACAGGGGGCCACCAATGAGCAGTTCTTC. Amino acid sequence: CATSEIQGATNEQFF.

The gene calls are TRBV5-4 and TRBJ2-7; a weak D match, TRBD2 (5 bases). Germline V gene lookup returns CDR1 SGHNT and CDR2 YYREEE (reference sequence). Trimming cost V 0 bases and J 7 bases, with 11 bases left between them. The CDR3 length is 13 residues. CDR3 DNA sequence: TGTGCCAGCAGCTTGGACGCTAGCAGGGAGCAGTACTTC. Translation: CASSLDASREQYF.

The DNA for the CDR3 is TGTGCCAGCAGAGCTACAGGGGAGATTTATGGCTACACCTTC. Translation: CASRATGEIYGYTF. V gene TRBV28 combines with J gene TRBJ1-2; 7 bases match TRBD1. CDR3 length: 14 residues. Per germline, CDR1 MDHEN and CDR2 SYDVKM. With 6 bases clipped from V and 5 bases from J, the junction kept 9 bases outside the gene matches.

This rearrangement joins TRBV5-4 to TRBJ2-7, with 9 bases matching TRBD1. In germline, CDR1 is SGHNT, CDR2 YYREEE (reference sequence). With V trimmed by 4 bases and J by 5 bases, 4 bases remained unmatched. CDR3 length: 13 residues. CDR3 in DNA: TGTGCCAGCAGCATTGGGGACAGGGACGAGCAGTACTTC. This sequence encodes CASSIGDRDEQYF. Full variable domain (missing parts from reference TRBV5-4 and TRBJ2-7): ETGVTQSPTHLIKTRGQQVTLRCSSQSGHNTVSWYQQALGQGPQFIFQYYREEENGRGNFPPRFSGLQFPNYSSELNVNALELDDSALYLCASSIGDRDEQYFGPGTRLTVT.

The chain carries TRBV6-4 and TRBJ2-1; 10 bases match TRBD2. The V segment lost 0 bases and the J segment 9 bases; nucleotides outside the gene matches: 5. This CDR3 spans 15 amino acids. Germline V gene sequence: CDR1 MRHNA, CDR2 SNTAGT. The CDR3 reads CASSDSQRGGSEQFF. CDR3 bases: TGTGCCAGCAGTGACTCTCAGCGGGGGGGGAGTGAGCAGTTCTTC.

The chain combines TRBV3-1 (or the pseudogene TRBV3-2) with TRBJ2-7, with 10 bases identical to TRBD1. V was clipped by 4 bases and J by 3 bases; unmatched bases: 6. Germline values: CDR1 LGHDT, CDR2 YNNKEL (reference sequence). The CDR3 has 15 amino acids. The CDR3 DNA is TGTGCCAGCAGCCGTCGGACAGGGGGGGACTACGAGCAGTACTTC. This encodes CASSRRTGGDYEQYF.

The V and J genes are TRBV24-1 and TRBJ2-3; D not resolved. The CDR3 covers 14 residues. The V end lost 0 bases, the J end lost 0 bases, and 3 bases lay between the germline ends. Looked up from germline, CDR1 is KGHDR and CDR2 is SFDVKD. The CDR3 coding sequence is TGTGCCACCAGTGATTTGGAGAGCACAGATACGCAGTATTTT. Encoded protein: CATSDLESTDTQYF.

This chain joins TRBV27 and TRBJ1-5; 7 positions match TRBD1. Germline V gives CDR1 MNHEY, CDR2 SMNVEV (reference sequence). The V gene end was trimmed by 5 bases and the J gene end by 6 bases; junction bases not matched to a gene: 4. The CDR3 is made up of 13 amino acids. The CDR3: CASSLTGFQPQHF. The CDR3, as DNA: TGTGCCAGCAGTCTGACAGGGTTTCAGCCCCAGCATTTT.

V is TRBV6-5 and J is TRBJ1-1, with 8 bases fitting TRBD1. Per the germline V gene, CDR1 is MNHEY and CDR2 is SVGAGI. The CDR3 extends over 15 amino acids. V was clipped by 6 bases and J by 0 bases; unmatched bases: 6. The CDR3 spells CASREGTGLNTEAFF. DNA for the CDR3: TGTGCCAGCAGGGAGGGGACAGGCTTGAACACTGAAGCTTTCTTT.

The chain has TRBV19 and TRBJ2-1; D gene ambiguous. CDR1 LNHDA and CDR2 SQIVND come from the germline V gene (reference sequence). This CDR3 has 13 amino acids. The V and J ends lost 5 bases and 6 bases respectively, with 11 bases between them. The CDR3 DNA is TGTGCCAGTAGTCTCAACTCAATCAATGAGCAGTTCTTC. This translates into CASSLNSINEQFF.

The chain uses TRBV6-1 and TRBJ1-1; D is undetermined. Germline values: CDR1 MNHNS, CDR2 SASEGT. V lost 3 bases, J lost 5 bases, and 13 bases lay in between. The CDR3 has 14 amino acids. The CDR3 DNA reads TGTGCCAGCAGTGACGAGGGAACAATTACTGAAGCTTTCTTT. Translation gives CASSDEGTITEAFF.

CDR3 bases: TGTGCCAGCAGCGTCTCGACAGGGGGAGCCTACAATGAGCAGTTCTTC. Amino acids: CASSVSTGGAYNEQFF. V is TRBV9 and J is TRBJ2-1, with 9 nucleotides matching TRBD1. J was trimmed by 2 bases and V by 2 bases; bases with no gene match: 5. CDR1 and CDR2 from the germline V gene are SGDLS and YYNGEE. This CDR3 has 16 amino acids.

The sample holds one count of this clone. V is TRBV5-8 and J is TRBJ1-1; tentatively, D is TRBD1 (6 bases). The germline gives CDR1 SGHTS, CDR2 YDEGEE. This CDR3 is 18 amino acids long. V gave up 4 bases and J gave up 0 bases, with 22 bases separating them. The CDR3 here is CASSQRYRVHLMNTEAFF. The CDR3 DNA reads as TGTGCCAGCAGCCAAAGGTACAGGGTGCATTTAATGAACACTGAAGCTTTCTTT.

The rearrangement links TRBV5-1 to TRBJ2-2; D unclear. CDR3 size: 12 residues. Deletions cut 4 bases from V and 5 bases from J, with 6 bases between. Germline-derived CDR1 and CDR2 are SGHRS and YFSETQ. The CDR3 is CASSTDTGELFF. CDR3 sequence (DNA): TGCGCCAGCAGCACAGATACCGGGGAGCTGTTTTTT.

The chain joins TRBV5-1 to TRBJ1-2; D perhaps matches TRBD1 (5 bases). The germline CDR1 and CDR2 sequences are SGHRS and YFSETQ. The germline V and J ends were trimmed by 2 bases and 3 bases, with 8 bases remaining between them. The CDR3 is 13 amino acids. This chain's CDR3 is CASSFREDYGYTF. The CDR3 DNA is TGCGCCAGCAGCTTCAGGGAGGACTATGGCTACACCTTC.

J is TRBJ2-7 and V is TRBV6-5; a possible D gene is TRBD1 (5 bases). From germline, CDR1 is MNHEY and CDR2 SVGAGI. The CDR3 consists of 12 residues. V lost 6 bases, J lost 7 bases, and 13 bases lay in between. CDR3 nucleotides: TGTGCCAGCAGACAAACTCCAGGGGAGCAGTACTTC. This codes for CASRQTPGEQYF.

The rearrangement uses TRBV6-5 and TRBJ1-5; no clear D. V was shortened by 6 bases and J by 0 bases, with 9 bases between the two germline ends. Germline CDR1 is MNHEY and CDR2 is SVGAGI. CDR3 length equals 14 residues. CDR3 coding DNA: TGTGCCAGCAGCCAGTCGTATAGCAATCAGCCCCAGCATTTT. Amino acid sequence: CASSQSYSNQPQHF.

This clone was found once. The chain is built from TRBV20-1 and TRBJ1-2, with D unresolved. Looked up from germline, CDR1 is DFQATT and CDR2 is SNEGSKA (reference sequence). This CDR3 comprises 11 residues. Trimming removed 1 base at V and 10 bases at J, with 10 bases between. Here the CDR3 DNA reads TGCAGTGCTAGAGGAGGAACTGTCTACACCTTC. Encoded protein: CSARGGTVYTF.

J is TRBJ1-1 and V is TRBV7-6; D might be TRBD1 (5 bases). Per germline, CDR1 SGHVS and CDR2 FNYEAQ. The CDR3 is 13 amino acids. Trimming stripped 4 bases from V and 2 bases from J, with 8 bases between. The CDR3 coding sequence is TGTGCCAGCAGCTCACAGGACAACACTGAAGCTTTCTTT. Translating gives CASSSQDNTEAFF.

J is TRBJ2-7 and V is TRBV6-6; 13 bases line up with TRBD2. CDR1 is MNHNY and CDR2 is SVGAGI in the germline V gene (reference sequence). This CDR3 is built from 17 residues. V lost 5 bases to trimming and J lost 1 base; unmatched junction nucleotides: 8. The CDR3 nucleotides are TGTGCCAGCAGTCTGACTAGCGGGGGGCCCAATTCCTACGAGCAGTACTTC. This codes for CASSLTSGGPNSYEQYF.